This T cell receptor beta chain was identified in a study of Ad26.COV2.S vaccination and SARS-CoV-2 variants. TCRdb's table, derived via immunoSEQ multiplex PCR, lists solely in-frame clones and lacks some. The data contain 380,000 or so clones, 83% of them singletons. The sample's treatment: 15 to 20 received Ad26.COV2.S at low or high dose, single or two shots; several received placebo; per-sample allocation not given. Repertoires come from day 63 after the first vaccine or placebo injection. This material consisted of peripheral blood, taken in a trial of Ad26.COV2.S vaccine versus placebo. This receptor was taken from a person aged 18-65 years who received the Ad26.COV2.S COVID-19 vaccine or a placebo.

CDR3 nucleotides: TGTGCCAGCAGCAAGCTAGGGCGGGGACCATACGAGCAGTACTTC. It yields the protein CASSKLGRGPYEQYF. The V gene is TRBV7-9, the J gene TRBJ2-7, with D tentatively TRBD2 (6 bases). Germline CDR1 is SEHNR and CDR2 is FQNEAQ (reference sequence). The CDR3 length is 15 residues. The V and J ends lost 5 bases and 4 bases respectively, with 18 bases between them.